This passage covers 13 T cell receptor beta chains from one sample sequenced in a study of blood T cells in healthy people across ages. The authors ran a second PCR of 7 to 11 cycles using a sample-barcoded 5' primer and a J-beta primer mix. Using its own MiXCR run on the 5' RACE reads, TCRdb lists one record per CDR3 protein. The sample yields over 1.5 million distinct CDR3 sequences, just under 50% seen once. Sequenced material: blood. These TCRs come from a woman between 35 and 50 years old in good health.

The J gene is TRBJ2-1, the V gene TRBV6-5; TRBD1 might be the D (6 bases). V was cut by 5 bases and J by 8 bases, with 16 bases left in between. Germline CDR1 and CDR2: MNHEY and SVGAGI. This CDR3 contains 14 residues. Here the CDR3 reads CASSQASDSHEQFF. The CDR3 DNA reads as TGTGCCAGCAGTCAAGCCTCGGACAGCCATGAGCAGTTCTTC.

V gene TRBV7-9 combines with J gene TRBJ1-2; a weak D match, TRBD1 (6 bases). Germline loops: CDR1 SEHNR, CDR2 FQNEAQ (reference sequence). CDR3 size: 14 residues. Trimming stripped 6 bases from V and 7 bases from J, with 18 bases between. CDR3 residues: CASRARPGDGGYTF. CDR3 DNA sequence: TGTGCCAGCAGGGCCAGGCCAGGGGACGGTGGCTACACCTTC.

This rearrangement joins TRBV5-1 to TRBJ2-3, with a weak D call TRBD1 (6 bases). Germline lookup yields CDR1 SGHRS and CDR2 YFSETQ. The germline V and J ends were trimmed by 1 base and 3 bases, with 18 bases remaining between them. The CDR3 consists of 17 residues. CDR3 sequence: CASSLPRGQGITDTQYF. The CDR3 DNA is TGCGCCAGCAGCTTGCCCAGGGGACAAGGGATTACAGATACGCAGTATTTT.

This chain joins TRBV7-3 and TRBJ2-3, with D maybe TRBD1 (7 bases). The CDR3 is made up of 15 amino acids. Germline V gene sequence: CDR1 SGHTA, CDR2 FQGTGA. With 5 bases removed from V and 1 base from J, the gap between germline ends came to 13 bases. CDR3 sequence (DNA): TGTGCCAGCAGCCAGGGGGGAATCGGCACAGATACGCAGTATTTT. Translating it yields CASSQGGIGTDTQYF. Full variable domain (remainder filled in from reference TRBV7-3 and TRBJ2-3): GAGVSQTPSNKVTEKGKYVELRCDPISGHTALYWYRQSLGQGPEFLIYFQGTGAADDSGLPNDRFFAVRPEGSVSTLKIQRTERGDSAVYLCASSQGGIGTDTQYFGPGTRLTVL.

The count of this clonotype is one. CDR3 in amino acids: CSVDSGQAHGYTF. The CDR3 DNA is TGCAGCGTTGATTCGGGCCAAGCACATGGCTACACCTTC. The rearrangement links TRBV29-1 to TRBJ1-2; no definite D call. CDR3 length: 13 residues. V lost 3 bases and J lost 6, with 14 bases in between. Germline CDR1 is SQVTM and CDR2 is ANQGSEA.

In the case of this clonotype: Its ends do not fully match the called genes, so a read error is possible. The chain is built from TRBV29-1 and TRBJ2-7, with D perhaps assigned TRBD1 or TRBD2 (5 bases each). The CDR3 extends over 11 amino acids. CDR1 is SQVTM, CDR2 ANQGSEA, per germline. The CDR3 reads CGVVRDREQYF. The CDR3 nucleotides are TGCGGCGTTGTGAGGGACCGCGAGCAGTACTTC.

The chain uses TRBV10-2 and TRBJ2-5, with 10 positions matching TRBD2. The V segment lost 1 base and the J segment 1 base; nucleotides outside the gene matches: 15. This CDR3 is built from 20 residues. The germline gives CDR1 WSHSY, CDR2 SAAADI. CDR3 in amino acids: CASSELAVAGGRNPQETQYF. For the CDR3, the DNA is TGCGCCAGCAGTGAGTTAGCGGTAGCGGGGGGCCGCAACCCCCAAGAGACCCAGTACTTC.

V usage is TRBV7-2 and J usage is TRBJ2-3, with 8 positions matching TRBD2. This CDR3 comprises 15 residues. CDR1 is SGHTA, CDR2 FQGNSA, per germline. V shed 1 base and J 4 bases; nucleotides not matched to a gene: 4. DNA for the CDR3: TGTGCCAGCAGCTTAGGGGGCGGGGGGCCAGATACGCAGTATTTT. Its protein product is CASSLGGGGPDTQYF.

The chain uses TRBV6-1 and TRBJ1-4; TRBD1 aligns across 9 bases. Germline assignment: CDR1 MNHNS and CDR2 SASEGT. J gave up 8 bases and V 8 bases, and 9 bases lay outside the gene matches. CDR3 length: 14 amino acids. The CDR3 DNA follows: TGTGCCAGCGGGACAGGGACAAAGGAAGAAAAACTGTTTTTT. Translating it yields CASGTGTKEEKLFF.

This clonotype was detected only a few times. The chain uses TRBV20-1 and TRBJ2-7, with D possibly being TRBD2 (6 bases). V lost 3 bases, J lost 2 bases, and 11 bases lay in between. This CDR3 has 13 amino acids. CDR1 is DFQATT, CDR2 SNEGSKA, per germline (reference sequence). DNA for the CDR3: TGCAGTGCTAGGGGCGGGACCCCCTACGAGCAGTACTTC. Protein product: CSARGGTPYEQYF.

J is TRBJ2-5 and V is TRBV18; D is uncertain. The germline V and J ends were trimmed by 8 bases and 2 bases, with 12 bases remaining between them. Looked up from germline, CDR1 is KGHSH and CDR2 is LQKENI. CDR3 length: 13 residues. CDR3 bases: TGTGCCAGCGCATTGCAGAAACAAGAGACCCAGTACTTC. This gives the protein CASALQKQETQYF. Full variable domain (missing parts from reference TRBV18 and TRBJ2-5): NAGVMQNPRHLVRRRGQEARLRCSPMKGHSHVYWYRQLPEEGLKFMVYLQKENIIDESGMPKERFSAEFPKEGPSILRIQQVVRGDSAAYFCASALQKQETQYFGPGTRLLVL.

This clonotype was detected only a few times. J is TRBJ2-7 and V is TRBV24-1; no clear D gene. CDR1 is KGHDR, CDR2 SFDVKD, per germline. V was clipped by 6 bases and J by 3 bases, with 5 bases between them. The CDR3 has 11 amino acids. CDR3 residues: CATSQDYEQYF. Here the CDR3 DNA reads TGTGCCACCAGTCAAGACTACGAGCAGTACTTC.

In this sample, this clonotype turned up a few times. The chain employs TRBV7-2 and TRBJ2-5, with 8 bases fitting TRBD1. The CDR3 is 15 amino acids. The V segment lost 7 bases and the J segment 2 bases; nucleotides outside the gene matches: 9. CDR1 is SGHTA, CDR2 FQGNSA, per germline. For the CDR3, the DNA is TGTGCCAGCACCCAAGACAGGGGCCTTCAAGAGACCCAGTACTTC. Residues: CASTQDRGLQETQYF.